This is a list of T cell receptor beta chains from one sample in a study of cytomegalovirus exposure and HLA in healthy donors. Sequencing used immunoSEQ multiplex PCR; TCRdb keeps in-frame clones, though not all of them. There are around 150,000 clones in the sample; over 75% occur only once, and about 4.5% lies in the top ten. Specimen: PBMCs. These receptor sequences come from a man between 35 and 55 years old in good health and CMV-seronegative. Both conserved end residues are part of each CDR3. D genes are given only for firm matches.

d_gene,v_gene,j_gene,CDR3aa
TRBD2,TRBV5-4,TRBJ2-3,CASSFPAGSRDTQYF
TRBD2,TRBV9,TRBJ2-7,CASGGGYEQYF
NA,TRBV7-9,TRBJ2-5,CASSPRTGGVLEETQYF
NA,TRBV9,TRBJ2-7,CASSELGHTYEQYF
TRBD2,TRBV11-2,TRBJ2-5,CASSRLAGGIQETQYF
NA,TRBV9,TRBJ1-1,CASSEPPLLEGDTEAFF
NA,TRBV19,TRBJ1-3,CASSSTPGNTIYF
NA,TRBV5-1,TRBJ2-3,CASSLARTEDTQYF
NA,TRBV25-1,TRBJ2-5,CASSESKGLHETQYF
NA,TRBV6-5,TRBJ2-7,CATSRGAYEQYF
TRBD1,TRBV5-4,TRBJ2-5,CASSLPSTGPGETQYF
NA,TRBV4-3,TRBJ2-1,CASSQDSFGNEQFF
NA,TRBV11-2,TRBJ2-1,CASSLGGARYNEQFF
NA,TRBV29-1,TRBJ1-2,CSVEQGSAYGYTF
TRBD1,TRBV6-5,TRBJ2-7,CASSYGATGVRDEQYF
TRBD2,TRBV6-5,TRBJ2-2,CASRGGRVPGELFF
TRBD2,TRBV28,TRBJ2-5,CATGDYTQETQYF
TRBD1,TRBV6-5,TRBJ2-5,CASSYEGAPGETQYF
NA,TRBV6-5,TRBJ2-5,CASSNLEAQYF
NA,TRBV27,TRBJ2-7,CASSLFGAGGQTYEQYF
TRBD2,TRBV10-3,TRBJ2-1,CAISELSSGGSQFF
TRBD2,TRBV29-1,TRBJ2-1,CSARGGANNEQFF
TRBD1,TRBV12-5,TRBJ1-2,CASGYGPDRVGYGYTF
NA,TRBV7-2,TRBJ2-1,CASSLVGGEQFF
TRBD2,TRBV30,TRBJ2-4,CAWSATGLAGVGVRNIQYF
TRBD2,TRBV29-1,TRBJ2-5,CSVVRGGLQETQYF
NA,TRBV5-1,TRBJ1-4,CASSRGGNEKLFF
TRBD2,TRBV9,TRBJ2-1,CASSVYITSGAHNEQFF
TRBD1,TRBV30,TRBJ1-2,CAWSAGTGNGYTF
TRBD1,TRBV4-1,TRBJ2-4,CASSQTGGAPKNIQYF
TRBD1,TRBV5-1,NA,CASSRQGADEQYF
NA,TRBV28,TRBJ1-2,CASTPTPNYGYTF
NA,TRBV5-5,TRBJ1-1,CASSSRGHTEAFF
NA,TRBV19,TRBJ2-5,CASSSLPERGTQYF
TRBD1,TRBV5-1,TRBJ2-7,CASRTGTGVYEQYF
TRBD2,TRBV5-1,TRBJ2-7,CASSSGTSGILTYEQYF